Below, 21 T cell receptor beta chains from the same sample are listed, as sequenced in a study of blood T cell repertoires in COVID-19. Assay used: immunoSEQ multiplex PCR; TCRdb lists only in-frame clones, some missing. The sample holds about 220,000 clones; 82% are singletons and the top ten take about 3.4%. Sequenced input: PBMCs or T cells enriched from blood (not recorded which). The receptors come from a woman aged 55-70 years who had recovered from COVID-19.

CDR3 amino acids: CASSLGAENYGYTF. CDR3 coding DNA: TGTGCCAGCAGCTTAGGGGCAGAGAACTATGGCTACACCTTC. The V gene is TRBV7-9, the J gene TRBJ1-2; D unclear. The germline CDR1 and CDR2 sequences are SEHNR and FQNEAQ (reference sequence). CDR3 size: 14 residues. Between the trimmed V and J ends, which lost 1 base and 2 bases, there was a span of 8 bases.

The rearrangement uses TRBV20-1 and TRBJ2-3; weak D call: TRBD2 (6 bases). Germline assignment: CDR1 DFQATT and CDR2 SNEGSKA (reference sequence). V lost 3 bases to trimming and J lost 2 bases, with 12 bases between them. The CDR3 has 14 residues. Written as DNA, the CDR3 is TGCAGTGCTAGTGCTGAACTAGCCACAGATACGCAGTATTTT. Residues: CSASAELATDTQYF.

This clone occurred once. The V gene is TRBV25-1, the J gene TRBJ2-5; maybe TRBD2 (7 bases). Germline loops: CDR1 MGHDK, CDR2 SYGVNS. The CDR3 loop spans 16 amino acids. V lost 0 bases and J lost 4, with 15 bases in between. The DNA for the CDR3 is TGTGCCAGCAGTGAATACGGGGAGGGGGAAGCAGAGACCCAGTACTTC. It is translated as CASSEYGEGEAETQYF.

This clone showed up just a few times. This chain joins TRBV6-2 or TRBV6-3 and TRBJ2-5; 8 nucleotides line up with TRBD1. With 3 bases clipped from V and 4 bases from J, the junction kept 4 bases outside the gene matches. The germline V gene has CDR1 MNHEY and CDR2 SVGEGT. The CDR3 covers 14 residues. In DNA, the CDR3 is TGTGCCAGCAGTTATGACAGGGGAAGAGAGACCCAGTACTTC. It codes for CASSYDRGRETQYF.

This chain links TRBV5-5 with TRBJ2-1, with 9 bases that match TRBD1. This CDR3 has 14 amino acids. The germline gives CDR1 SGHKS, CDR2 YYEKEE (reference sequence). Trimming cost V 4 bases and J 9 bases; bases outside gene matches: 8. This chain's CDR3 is CASSQQGAGPEQFF. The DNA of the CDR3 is TGTGCCAGCAGCCAACAGGGGGCGGGACCTGAGCAGTTCTTC.

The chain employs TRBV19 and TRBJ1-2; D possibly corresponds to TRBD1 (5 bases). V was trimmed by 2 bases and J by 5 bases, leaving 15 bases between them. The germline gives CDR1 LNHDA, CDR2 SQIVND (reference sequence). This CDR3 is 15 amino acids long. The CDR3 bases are TGTGCCAGTAGTATAATGGCAGGACAAACGTATGGCTACACCTTC. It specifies CASSIMAGQTYGYTF. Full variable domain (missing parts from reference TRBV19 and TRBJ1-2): DGGITQSPKYLFRKEGQNVTLSCEQNLNHDAMYWYRQDPGQGLRLIYYSQIVNDFQKGDIAEGYSVSREKKESFPLTVTSAQKNPTAFYLCASSIMAGQTYGYTFGSGTRLTVV.

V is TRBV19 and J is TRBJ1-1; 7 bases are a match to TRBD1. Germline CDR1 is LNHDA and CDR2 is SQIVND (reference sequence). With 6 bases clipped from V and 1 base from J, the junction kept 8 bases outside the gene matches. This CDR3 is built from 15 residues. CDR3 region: CASSKIGDRNTEAFF. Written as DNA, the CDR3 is TGTGCCAGTAGCAAGATAGGGGACAGGAACACTGAAGCTTTCTTT. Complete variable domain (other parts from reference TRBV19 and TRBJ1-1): DGGITQSPKYLFRKEGQNVTLSCEQNLNHDAMYWYRQDPGQGLRLIYYSQIVNDFQKGDIAEGYSVSREKKESFPLTVTSAQKNPTAFYLCASSKIGDRNTEAFFGQGTRLTVV.

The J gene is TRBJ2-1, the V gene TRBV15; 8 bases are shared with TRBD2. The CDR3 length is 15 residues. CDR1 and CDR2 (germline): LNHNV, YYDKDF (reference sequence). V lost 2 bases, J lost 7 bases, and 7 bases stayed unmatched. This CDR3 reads CATSRQRESGNEQFF. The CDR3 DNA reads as TGTGCCACCAGCAGACAGCGGGAGTCCGGGAATGAGCAGTTCTTC.

The CDR3, as DNA: TGTGCCAGCAGCCCGCTAGGAGGGATTGACGAGCAGTACTTC. Amino acid sequence: CASSPLGGIDEQYF. The rearrangement uses TRBV7-9 and TRBJ2-7; maybe TRBD2 (6 bases). With 5 bases removed from V and 5 bases from J, the gap between germline ends came to 16 bases. There are 14 residues in the CDR3. CDR1 SEHNR and CDR2 FQNEAQ come from the germline V gene (reference sequence).

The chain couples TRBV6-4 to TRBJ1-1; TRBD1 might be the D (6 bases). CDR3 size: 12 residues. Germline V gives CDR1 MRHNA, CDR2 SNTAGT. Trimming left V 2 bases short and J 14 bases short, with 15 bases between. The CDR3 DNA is TGTGCCAGCAGTGACCAGACAGGCCAGCCCTTCTTT. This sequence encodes CASSDQTGQPFF.

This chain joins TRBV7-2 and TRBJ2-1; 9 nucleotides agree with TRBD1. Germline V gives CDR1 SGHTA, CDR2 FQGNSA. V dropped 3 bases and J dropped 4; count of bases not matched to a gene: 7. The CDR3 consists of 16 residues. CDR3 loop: CASSFTGTGSYNEQFF. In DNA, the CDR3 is TGTGCCAGCAGCTTCACCGGGACAGGGTCTTACAATGAGCAGTTCTTC. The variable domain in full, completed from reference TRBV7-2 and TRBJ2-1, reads GAGVSQSPSNKVTEKGKDVELRCDPISGHTALYWYRQSLGQGLEFLIYFQGNSAPDKSGLPSDRFSAERTGGSVSTLTIQRTQQEDSAVYLCASSFTGTGSYNEQFFGPGTRLTVL.

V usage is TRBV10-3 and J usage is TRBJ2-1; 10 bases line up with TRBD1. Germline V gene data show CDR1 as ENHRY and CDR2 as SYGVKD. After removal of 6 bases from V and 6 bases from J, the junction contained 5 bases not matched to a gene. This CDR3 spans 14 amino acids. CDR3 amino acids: CAISRDRGSNEQFF. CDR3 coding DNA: TGTGCCATCAGCCGGGACAGGGGAAGCAATGAGCAGTTCTTC.

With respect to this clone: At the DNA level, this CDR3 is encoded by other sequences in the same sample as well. The CDR3 region is CASSYGDSGNTIYF. In DNA form, the CDR3 reads TGTGCCAGCAGTTACGGGGACAGCGGAAACACCATATATTTT. The V call is TRBV6-5, the J call TRBJ1-3, with 7 bases aligning to TRBD1. The CDR3 has 14 residues. Unmatched junction bases numbered 2, after V lost 2 bases and J lost 4 bases. CDR1 is MNHEY, CDR2 SVGAGI, per germline.

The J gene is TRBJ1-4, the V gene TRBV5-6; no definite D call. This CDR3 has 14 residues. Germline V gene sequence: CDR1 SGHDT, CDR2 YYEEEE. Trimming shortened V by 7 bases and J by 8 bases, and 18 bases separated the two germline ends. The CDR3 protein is CASGRLGVGEKLFF. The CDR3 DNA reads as TGTGCCAGCGGCCGTCTGGGAGTCGGGGAAAAACTGTTTTTT.

As DNA, the CDR3 is TGTGCCAGCAGCGGTGGCCAGGTAAACAATGAGCAGTTCTTC. Amino acid sequence: CASSGGQVNNEQFF. The V call is TRBV2, the J call TRBJ2-1; no clear D. The CDR3 has 14 residues. Trimming pared 6 bases from V and 5 bases from J, leaving 14 bases between. CDR1 SNHLY and CDR2 FYNNEI come from the germline V gene.

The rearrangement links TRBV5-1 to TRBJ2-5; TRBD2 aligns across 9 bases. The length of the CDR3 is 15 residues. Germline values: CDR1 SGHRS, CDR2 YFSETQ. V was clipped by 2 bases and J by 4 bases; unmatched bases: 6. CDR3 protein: CASSLIAGEGETQYF. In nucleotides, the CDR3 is TGCGCCAGCAGCTTAATAGCGGGAGAGGGAGAGACCCAGTACTTC. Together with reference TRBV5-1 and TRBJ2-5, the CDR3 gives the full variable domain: KAGVTQTPRYLIKTRGQQVTLSCSPISGHRSVSWYQQTPGQGLQFLFEYFSETQRNKGNFPGRFSGRQFSNSRSEMNVSTLELGDSALYLCASSLIAGEGETQYFGPGTRLLVL.

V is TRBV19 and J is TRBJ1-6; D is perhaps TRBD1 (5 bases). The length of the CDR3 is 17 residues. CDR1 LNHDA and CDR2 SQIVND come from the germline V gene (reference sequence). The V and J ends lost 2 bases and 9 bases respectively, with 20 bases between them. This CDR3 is CASSIIDAGQSPSPLHF. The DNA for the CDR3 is TGTGCCAGTAGTATAATAGATGCGGGGCAGTCCCCTTCACCCCTCCACTTT.

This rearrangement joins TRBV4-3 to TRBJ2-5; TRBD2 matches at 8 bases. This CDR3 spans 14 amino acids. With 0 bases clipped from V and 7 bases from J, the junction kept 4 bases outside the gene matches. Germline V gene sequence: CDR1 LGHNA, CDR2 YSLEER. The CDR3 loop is CASSQEVREGTQYF. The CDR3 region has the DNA TGCGCCAGCAGCCAAGAGGTACGGGAGGGGACCCAGTACTTC.

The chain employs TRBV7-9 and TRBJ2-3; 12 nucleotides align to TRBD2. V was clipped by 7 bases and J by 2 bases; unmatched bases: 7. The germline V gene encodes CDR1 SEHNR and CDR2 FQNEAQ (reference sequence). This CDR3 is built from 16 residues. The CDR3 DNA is TGTGCCAGCACCCAAGGACTAGCGGGGTTCACAGATACGCAGTATTTT. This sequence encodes CASTQGLAGFTDTQYF.

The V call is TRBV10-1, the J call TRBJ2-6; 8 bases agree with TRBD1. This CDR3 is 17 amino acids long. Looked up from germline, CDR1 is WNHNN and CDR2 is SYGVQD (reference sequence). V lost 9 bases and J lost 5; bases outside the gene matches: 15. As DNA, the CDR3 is TGCGCCAGACGCCGGGGACAGGAGATGTGGAGGGCCAACGTCCTGACTTTC. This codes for CARRRGQEMWRANVLTF.

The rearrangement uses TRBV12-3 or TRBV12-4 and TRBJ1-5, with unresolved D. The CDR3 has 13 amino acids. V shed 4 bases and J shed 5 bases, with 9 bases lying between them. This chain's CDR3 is CASSSGSHQPQHF. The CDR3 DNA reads TGTGCCAGCAGTTCAGGATCGCATCAGCCCCAGCATTTT.